The sequence of this TCR beta chain was determined in a study of blood T cells in healthy people across ages. This clonotype appeared a single time. With each sample, at least 5 micrograms of total RNA were extracted. A second PCR, run for about 6 to 11 cycles, used a sample-barcoded 5' primer plus a J-beta primer mix. TCRdb re-analysed the 5' RACE reads in MiXCR, keeping a single row per CDR3 protein. The table shows 700,000 or so distinct CDR3 sequences, with about 43% occurring only once. Per the germline V gene, CDR1 is SGHVS and CDR2 is FNYEAQ. The CDR3 consists of 14 residues. Trimming took 2 bases from V and 4 from J, leaving 11 bases between them.

The receptor was isolated from a man at least 80 years old in good health. The chain has TRBV7-6 and TRBJ1-2; D is undetermined. Sequences were obtained from blood. Here the CDR3 reads CASSLKPDIYGYTF. CDR3 nucleotides: TGTGCCAGCAGCTTAAAACCGGATATCTATGGCTACACCTTC.